This is a list of T cell receptor beta chains from one sample in a study of blood T cell repertoires in COVID-19. The data were produced by immunoSEQ multiplex PCR, yet TCRdb's version contains in-frame clones alone and is incomplete. The repertoire holds about 480,000 clones, with 89% as singletons. Sequenced sample: peripheral blood. These receptors all come from a man younger than 30 with COVID-19, enrolled during active disease. The conserved cysteine and the conserved F or W are not part of the CDR3 here. Clone size appears in some rows only: once, few, many, or a class for an expanded clone.

clone_size v_call cdr3_aa
- TRBV24-1 ATSSSSFLTGVGTGELF
- TRBV7-8 ASRTSGRVNEQF
- TRBV10-2 ASSEPPSGTGLTEAF
- TRBV27 ASRPGGGSPLH
- TRBV29-1 SVAWASGHTGELF
few TRBV30 ATREAF
- TRBV4-2 ASSPIFQRETQY
- TRBV7-9 ASSLGAGNEKLF
- TRBV6-5 ASKEQGQDNSPLH
- TRBV6-1 ASSDPRRARGQDEQY
- TRBV6-4 ASSDLPARHKMHLAKNIQY
- TRBV18 ASSPGRGRDNEQF
once TRBV7-8 ASSQQGQRQETQY
- TRBV1 TSSQGGGDCRRYEQF
- TRBV10-1 ASSGQFSTDTQY
- TRBV10-3 AIRPDSFNSPLH